Described below is a single T cell receptor (beta chain) sequence and its context. Its antigen is unknown. This CDR3 region has 15 residues. V shed 5 bases and J shed 5 bases, with 16 bases lying between them. Looked up from germline, CDR1 is MNHEY and CDR2 is SVGEGT. This sample was taken from a study of T cell responses to AZD1222 COVID-19 vaccine. Study observations and caveats: Spike-specific TCR breadth and depth both grew after two AZD1222 doses. Seropositive AZD1222 recipients at baseline numbered only five or six.

Generated by immunoSEQ multiplex PCR, the TCRdb table keeps only in-frame clones and is missing some. Counted here are approximately 130,000 clones, approximately 85% occurring once; the ten biggest clones make up 7.9%. The sequenced sample was peripheral blood, obtained 28 days after the second dose of the MenACWY control vaccine. The J gene is TRBJ1-5, the V gene TRBV6-2 or TRBV6-3, with D maybe TRBD1 (6 bases). The TCR originated in an adult who received the MenACWY meningococcal vaccine as a control. The CDR3 is CASSPTTGAYQPQHF. CDR3 nucleotide sequence: TGTGCCAGCAGTCCGACGACAGGAGCCTATCAGCCCCAGCATTTT.